These 26 T cell receptor beta chains came from one sample sequenced in a study of blood T cell repertoires in COVID-19. The method was immunoSEQ multiplex PCR; TCRdb's version includes in-frame clones alone and lacks a portion of them. The data show some 220,000 clones, 84% seen once. Sequencing was carried out using peripheral blood. The receptors stem from a man aged 45-65 years with active or convalescent COVID-19.

The chain uses TRBV29-1 and TRBJ1-2; tentatively, D is TRBD1 (5 bases). Germline CDR1 is SQVTM and CDR2 is ANQGSEA. There are 11 residues in the CDR3. Trimming shortened V by 8 bases and J by 3 bases, and 10 bases separated the two germline ends. The CDR3, as DNA: TGCAGCCTTGGGGCAGACTATGGCTACACCTTC. Translated, it gives CSLGADYGYTF.

The chain joins TRBV19 to TRBJ1-5; TRBD1 matches 9 bases. J was trimmed by 2 bases and V by 4 bases; bases with no gene match: 9. CDR3 length: 17 amino acids. Germline V gives CDR1 LNHDA, CDR2 SQIVND (reference sequence). CDR3 DNA: TGTGCCAGTAGTACGGGACAGGGTGTAGTAGGCAATCAGCCCCAGCATTTT. Its protein product is CASSTGQGVVGNQPQHF. Using reference TRBV19 and TRBJ1-5 for the parts outside the CDR3, the full variable domain is DGGITQSPKYLFRKEGQNVTLSCEQNLNHDAMYWYRQDPGQGLRLIYYSQIVNDFQKGDIAEGYSVSREKKESFPLTVTSAQKNPTAFYLCASSTGQGVVGNQPQHFGDGTRLSIL.

The chain carries TRBV28 and TRBJ2-7; D gene ambiguous. Trimming cost V 5 bases and J 5 bases, with 4 bases left between them. The CDR3 has 10 amino acids. The germline V gene has CDR1 MDHEN and CDR2 SYDVKM. The CDR3 nucleotides read TGTGCCAGCAGTGTCAACGAGCAGTACTTC. Its protein product is CASSVNEQYF.

V gene TRBV2 combines with J gene TRBJ1-5, with D hard to call. Germline lookup yields CDR1 SNHLY and CDR2 FYNNEI. V lost 2 bases and J lost 9, with 8 bases in between. The CDR3 spans 12 residues. CDR3: CASSEPPRPQHF. The CDR3 DNA sequence: TGTGCCAGCAGTGAACCTCCTAGGCCCCAGCATTTT.

The chain couples TRBV6-6 to TRBJ1-2, with D perhaps TRBD1 (5 bases). This CDR3 contains 14 residues. Germline V lookup: CDR1 MNHNY, CDR2 SVGAGI (reference sequence). The V end was cut by 2 bases, the J end by 4 bases, with 11 bases between. The CDR3 DNA sequence: TGTGCCAGCAGTTACACAACAGGCACCTATGGCTACACCTTC. The encoded protein is CASSYTTGTYGYTF.

The chain combines TRBV5-6 with TRBJ1-3; weak D call: TRBD1 (5 bases). This CDR3 is built from 14 residues. Germline-derived CDR1 and CDR2 are SGHDT and YYEEEE. V lost 1 base and J lost 4, with 9 bases in between. The CDR3: CASSLRGSGNTIYF. CDR3 DNA sequence: TGTGCCAGCAGCTTGAGGGGATCCGGAAACACCATATATTTT.

The chain carries TRBV2 and TRBJ2-4; 8 bases align to TRBD1. V lost 5 bases and J lost 9; bases outside the gene matches: 9. The germline CDR1 and CDR2 sequences are SNHLY and FYNNEI. The CDR3 is 14 residues long. The CDR3 protein is CASSLQGVLTIQYF. The CDR3, as DNA: TGTGCCAGCAGTCTACAGGGGGTCTTAACCATTCAGTACTTC.

The J gene is TRBJ1-5, the V gene TRBV6-2 or TRBV6-3, with 8 bases matching TRBD1. Looked up from germline, CDR1 is MNHEY and CDR2 is SVGEGT. Trimming at V came to 4 bases and at J to 7 bases, leaving 21 bases not matched to a gene. The CDR3 loop spans 19 amino acids. The CDR3 reads CASSSPNLDRVGGRQPQHF. The CDR3 nucleotides read TGTGCCAGCAGTTCCCCGAACTTGGACAGGGTAGGAGGTAGGCAGCCCCAGCATTTT.

CDR3 coding DNA: TGTGCCAGCAGCCCGCCCGGACAGGGGGCTGGGGGCTACACCTTC. Residues: CASSPPGQGAGGYTF. This sequence joins TRBV5-4 and TRBJ1-2; 11 bases map to TRBD1. With 4 bases clipped from V and 8 bases from J, the junction kept 10 bases outside the gene matches. In germline, CDR1 is SGHNT, CDR2 YYREEE (reference sequence). This CDR3 has 15 amino acids.

This rearrangement joins TRBV7-2 to TRBJ2-7; the match to TRBD2 covers 7 bases. The CDR3 runs to 14 residues. Germline CDR1 is SGHTA and CDR2 is FQGNSA. V was pared by 0 bases and J by 9 bases, with 8 bases of the junction left unmatched. The CDR3 bases are TGTGCCAGCAGCTTAGCAGCGGGGTCCCCGGGGCAGTACTTC. Translation gives CASSLAAGSPGQYF. The full variable domain, rest sourced from reference TRBV7-2 and TRBJ2-7, is GAGVSQSPSNKVTEKGKDVELRCDPISGHTALYWYRQSLGQGLEFLIYFQGNSAPDKSGLPSDRFSAERTGGSVSTLTIQRTQQEDSAVYLCASSLAAGSPGQYFGPGTRLTVT.

This chain links TRBV28 with TRBJ2-7; tentatively, D is TRBD2 (5 bases). V lost 6 bases to trimming and J lost 5 bases, with 8 bases between them. Germline loops: CDR1 MDHEN, CDR2 SYDVKM. This CDR3 is built from 11 residues. CDR3 nucleotides: TGTGCCAGCAGGAGGGTAAACGAGCAGTACTTC. This sequence encodes CASRRVNEQYF.

This clone is a singleton in its sample. The J gene is TRBJ2-7, the V gene TRBV6-1, with 8 bases identical to TRBD1. Trimming cost V 2 bases and J 6 bases; bases outside gene matches: 6. Germline loops: CDR1 MNHNS, CDR2 SASEGT. The CDR3 has 14 amino acids. The chain's CDR3 is CASSEWAGGFEQYF. CDR3 bases: TGTGCCAGCAGTGAATGGGCAGGGGGCTTCGAGCAGTACTTC.

The chain joins TRBV4-1 to TRBJ1-1; 7 positions match TRBD1. Germline assignment: CDR1 MGHRA and CDR2 YSYEKL. With 3 bases clipped from V and 4 bases from J, the junction kept 2 bases outside the gene matches. The CDR3 spans 13 residues. CDR3 protein: CASSHRTGTEAFF. CDR3 nucleotides: TGCGCCAGCAGCCACCGGACAGGCACTGAAGCTTTCTTT.

This clone appeared once. For the CDR3, the DNA is TGTGCCAGCAGCCAGGGGGCGAGTTACAATGAGCAGTTCTTC. This codes for CASSQGASYNEQFF. The rearrangement joins TRBV5-6 to TRBJ2-1, with 8 bases lining up with TRBD1. The CDR3 sequence is 14 residues long. CDR1 and CDR2 (germline): SGHDT, YYEEEE. With V trimmed by 4 bases and J by 4 bases, 4 bases remained unmatched.

J is TRBJ1-1 and V is TRBV6-1; D is unclear. The germline CDR1 and CDR2 sequences are MNHNS and SASEGT. CDR3 size: 12 residues. V was cut by 5 bases and J by 4 bases, with 8 bases left in between. Here the CDR3 DNA reads TGTGCCAGCAGTTATCTCCCCACTGAAGCTTTCTTT. Encoded protein: CASSYLPTEAFF.

J is TRBJ2-1 and V is TRBV7-2; D is unresolved. This CDR3 is 13 amino acids long. Germline V gives CDR1 SGHTA, CDR2 FQGNSA. Between the trimmed V and J ends, which lost 5 bases and 7 bases, there was a span of 12 bases. CDR3 coding DNA: TGTGCCAGCAGCATACTCAGGTTAAATGAGCAGTTCTTC. Its translation: CASSILRLNEQFF.

The rearrangement uses TRBV21-1 and TRBJ1-4; TRBD1 is the table's D call, not checked against the DNA. TRBV21-1 is tagged as a pseudogene. This CDR3 has 15 amino acids. CDR3 DNA: TGTGCCAGCAGCCCTCGGACAGGGGCTAATGAAAAACTGTTTTTT. It translates to CASSPRTGANEKLFF.

This clone has just one count. This rearrangement joins TRBV5-1 to TRBJ2-3, with D perhaps TRBD1 (5 bases). Trimming pared 2 bases from V and 4 bases from J, leaving 8 bases between. Germline CDR1 reads SGHRS; CDR2 reads YFSETQ. The CDR3 totals 13 residues. The CDR3 loop is CASSFAGSDTQYF. The CDR3 nucleotides are TGCGCCAGCAGCTTCGCAGGGTCAGATACGCAGTATTTT. The whole variable domain, filled in from reference TRBV5-1 and TRBJ2-3, reads KAGVTQTPRYLIKTRGQQVTLSCSPISGHRSVSWYQQTPGQGLQFLFEYFSETQRNKGNFPGRFSGRQFSNSRSEMNVSTLELGDSALYLCASSFAGSDTQYFGPGTRLTVL.

The chain uses TRBV21-1 and TRBJ1-2; the D call in the table, TRBD1, was not verified against the DNA. TRBV21-1 is deemed a pseudogene. This CDR3 contains 13 residues. CDR3 sequence (DNA): TGTGCCAGCAGCAAACAGGGGAACTATGGCTACACCTTC. Translated: CASSKQGNYGYTF.

The gene calls are TRBV2 and TRBJ2-6; TRBD2 matches 9 bases. Trimming at V came to 1 base and at J to 5 bases, leaving 6 bases not matched to a gene. The CDR3 is 17 residues long. The germline gives CDR1 SNHLY, CDR2 FYNNEI. The CDR3 nucleotides are TGTGCCAGCAGTGAAGGCGGGGGGGGCCTCTGGGCCAACGTCCTGACTTTC. This sequence encodes CASSEGGGGLWANVLTF.

The CDR3 bases are TGTGCCAGCAGTCTCAGTGGAAACACCATATATTTT. Its translation is CASSLSGNTIYF. J is TRBJ1-3 and V is TRBV9; D is unclear. The V end was cut by 5 bases, the J end by 3 bases, with 6 bases between. Germline lookup yields CDR1 SGDLS and CDR2 YYNGEE. There are 12 residues in the CDR3. The entire variable domain, with the rest obtained from reference TRBV9 and TRBJ1-3, is as follows: DSGVTQTPKHLITATGQRVTLRCSPRSGDLSVYWYQQSLDQGLQFLIQYYNGEERAKGNILERFSAQQFPDLHSELNLSSLELGDSALYFCASSLSGNTIYFGEGSWLTVV.

The chain carries TRBV4-1 and TRBJ2-7; unclear D gene. The germline V gene encodes CDR1 MGHRA and CDR2 YSYEKL. The CDR3 extends over 15 amino acids. V lost 0 bases to trimming and J lost 0 bases, with 9 bases between them. CDR3 sequence reads: CASSQETGSSYEQYF. The CDR3 nucleotides are TGCGCCAGCAGCCAAGAGACTGGAAGCTCCTACGAGCAGTACTTC.

V usage is TRBV7-3 and J usage is TRBJ2-5; TRBD2 is a possible D gene (6 bases). The germline V gene encodes CDR1 SGHTA and CDR2 FQGTGA. V shed 4 bases and J shed 5 bases, with 14 bases lying between them. This CDR3 has 14 residues. The CDR3 DNA sequence: TGTGCCAGCAGCTCCGGGAGCCCGTGGGAGACCCAGTACTTC. Translated: CASSSGSPWETQYF.

The gene calls are TRBV6-4 and TRBJ2-1; the match to TRBD2 covers 12 bases. The CDR3 length is 19 residues. V was clipped by 5 bases and J by 0 bases; unmatched bases: 11. CDR1 is MRHNA, CDR2 SNTAGT, per germline. The CDR3, as DNA: TGTGCCAGCAGTTTATCGCTAGCGGGGGGGCCGAGCTCCTACAATGAGCAGTTCTTC. The encoded protein is CASSLSLAGGPSSYNEQFF.

The V gene is TRBV6-2 or TRBV6-3, the J gene TRBJ2-7, with a weak D call TRBD2 (5 bases). This CDR3 spans 14 amino acids. Trimming took 2 bases from V and 0 from J, leaving 8 bases between them. The germline gives CDR1 MNHEY, CDR2 SVGEGT. CDR3 DNA: TGTGCCAGCAGTTACACCGGGGACTCCTACGAGCAGTACTTC. Encoded protein: CASSYTGDSYEQYF.

The CDR3 nucleotides read TGTGCCAGCAGTCTCTACCCGACTAGCGGCTCCTACAATGAGCAGTTCTTC. It codes for CASSLYPTSGSYNEQFF. The J gene is TRBJ2-1, the V gene TRBV28; 9 bases map to TRBD2. V gave up 5 bases and J gave up 0 bases; unmatched junction bases: 8. The germline V gene has CDR1 MDHEN and CDR2 SYDVKM. CDR3 length equals 17 residues. The full variable domain, its missing parts supplied by reference TRBV28 and TRBJ2-1, is DVKVTQSSRYLVKRTGEKVFLECVQDMDHENMFWYRQDPGLGLRLIYFSYDVKMKEKGDIPEGYSVSREKKERFSLILESASTNQTSMYLCASSLYPTSGSYNEQFFGPGTRLTVL.